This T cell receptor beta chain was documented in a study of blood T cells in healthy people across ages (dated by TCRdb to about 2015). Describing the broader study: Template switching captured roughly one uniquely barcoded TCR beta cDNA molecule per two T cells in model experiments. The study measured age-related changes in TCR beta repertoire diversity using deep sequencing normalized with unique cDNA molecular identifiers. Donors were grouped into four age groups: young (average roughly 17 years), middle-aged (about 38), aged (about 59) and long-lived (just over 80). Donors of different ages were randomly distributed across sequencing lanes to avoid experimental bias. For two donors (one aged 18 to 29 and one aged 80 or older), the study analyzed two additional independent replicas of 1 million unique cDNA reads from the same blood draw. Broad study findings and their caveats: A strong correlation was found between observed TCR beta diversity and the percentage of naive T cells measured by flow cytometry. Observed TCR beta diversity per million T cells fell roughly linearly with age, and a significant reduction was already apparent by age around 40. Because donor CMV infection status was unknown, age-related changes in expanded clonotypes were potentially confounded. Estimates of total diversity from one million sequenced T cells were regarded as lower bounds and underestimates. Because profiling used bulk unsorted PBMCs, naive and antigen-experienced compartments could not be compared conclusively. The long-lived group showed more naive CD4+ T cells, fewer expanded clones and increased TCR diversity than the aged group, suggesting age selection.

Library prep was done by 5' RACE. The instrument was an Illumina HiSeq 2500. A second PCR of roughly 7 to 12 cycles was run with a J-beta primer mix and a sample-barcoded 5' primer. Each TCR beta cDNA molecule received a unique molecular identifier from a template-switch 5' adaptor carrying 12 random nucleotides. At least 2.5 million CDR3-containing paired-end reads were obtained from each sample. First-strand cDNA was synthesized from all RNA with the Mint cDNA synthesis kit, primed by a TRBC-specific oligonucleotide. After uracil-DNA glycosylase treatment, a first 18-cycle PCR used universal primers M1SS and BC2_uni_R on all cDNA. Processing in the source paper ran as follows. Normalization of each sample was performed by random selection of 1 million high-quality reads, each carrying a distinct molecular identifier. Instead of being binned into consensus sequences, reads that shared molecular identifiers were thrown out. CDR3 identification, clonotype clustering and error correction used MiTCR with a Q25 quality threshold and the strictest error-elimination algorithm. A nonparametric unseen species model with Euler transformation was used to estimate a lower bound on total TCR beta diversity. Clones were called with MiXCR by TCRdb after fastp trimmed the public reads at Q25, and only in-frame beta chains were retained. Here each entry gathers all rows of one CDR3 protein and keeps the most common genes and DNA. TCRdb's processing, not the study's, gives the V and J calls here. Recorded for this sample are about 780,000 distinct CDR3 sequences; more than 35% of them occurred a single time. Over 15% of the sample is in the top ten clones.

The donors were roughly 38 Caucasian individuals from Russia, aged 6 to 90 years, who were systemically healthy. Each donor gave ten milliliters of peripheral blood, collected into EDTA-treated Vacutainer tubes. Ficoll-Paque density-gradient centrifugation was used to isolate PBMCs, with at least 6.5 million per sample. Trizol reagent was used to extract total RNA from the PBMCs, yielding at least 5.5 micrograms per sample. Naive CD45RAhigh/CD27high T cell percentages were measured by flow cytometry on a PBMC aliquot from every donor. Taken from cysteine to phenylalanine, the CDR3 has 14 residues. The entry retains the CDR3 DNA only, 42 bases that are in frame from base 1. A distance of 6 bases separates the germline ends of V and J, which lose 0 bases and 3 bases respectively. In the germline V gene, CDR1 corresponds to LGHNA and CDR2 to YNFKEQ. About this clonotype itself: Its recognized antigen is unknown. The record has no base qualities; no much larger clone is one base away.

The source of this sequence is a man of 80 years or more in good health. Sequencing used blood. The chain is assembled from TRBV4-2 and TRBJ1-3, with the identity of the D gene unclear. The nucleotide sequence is TGTGCCAGCAGCCAAGATTCGGTTGGAAACACCATATATTTT. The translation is CASSQDSVGNTIYF.